These 8 T cell receptor beta chains originate from one sample sequenced in a study of T cell responses to AZD1222 COVID-19 vaccine. Using immunoSEQ multiplex PCR, the repertoire was profiled, and TCRdb retains in-frame clones only, with some absent. Of 90,000 to 110,000 clones in the sample, over 75% were seen once. Sample: peripheral blood, taken on day 0 of MenACWY control vaccination. Source of these receptors: an adult in good health.

The rearrangement links TRBV7-2 to TRBJ1-4, with TRBD1 identical over 9 bases. The CDR3 covers 14 residues. Germline CDR1 SGHTA, CDR2 FQGNSA. Trimming took 4 bases from V and 7 from J; bases not matched to a gene: 4. The CDR3 nucleotides read TGTGCCAGCAGCTCAGACAGGGGGTCTGAAAAACTGTTTTTT. Translated: CASSSDRGSEKLFF.

J is TRBJ2-6 and V is TRBV2; no reliable D call. This CDR3 region has 15 residues. Germline CDR1 reads SNHLY; CDR2 reads FYNNEI. V gave up 3 bases and J gave up 0 bases, with 6 bases separating them. The CDR3 loop is CASSDGVSGANVLTF. In nucleotides, the CDR3 is TGTGCCAGCAGTGACGGAGTCTCTGGGGCCAACGTCCTGACTTTC.

The chain has TRBV3-1 (or the pseudogene TRBV3-2) and TRBJ2-5; D is unclear. The CDR3 extends over 13 amino acids. CDR1 and CDR2 from the germline V gene are LGHDT and YNNKEL (reference sequence). Trimming shortened V by 3 bases and J by 5 bases, and 10 bases separated the two germline ends. Written as DNA, the CDR3 is TGTGCCAGCAGCCAGACTCCCCCGGAGACCCAGTACTTC. Its protein is CASSQTPPETQYF.

This clone was detected only once. V is TRBV12-3 or TRBV12-4 and J is TRBJ1-5, with D perhaps matching TRBD1 (6 bases). Trimming cost V 5 bases and J 12 bases, with 11 bases left between them. This CDR3 is 11 amino acids long. The CDR3 region is CASSPGGIQHF. As DNA, the CDR3 is TGTGCCAGCAGTCCCGGGGGCATCCAGCATTTT.

This chain connects TRBV5-6 to TRBJ1-2; D may be TRBD1 (6 bases). CDR1 and CDR2 from the germline V gene are SGHDT and YYEEEE. V was clipped by 4 bases and J by 2 bases, with 15 bases between them. This CDR3 spans 15 amino acids. The CDR3 DNA sequence: TGTGCCAGCAGCCCCGACGGGGGCGACAACTATGGCTACACCTTC. It encodes CASSPDGGDNYGYTF.

The J gene is TRBJ2-5, the V gene TRBV18; the match to TRBD2 covers 7 bases. In germline, CDR1 is KGHSH, CDR2 LQKENI. V lost 2 bases to trimming and J lost 5 bases; unmatched junction nucleotides: 14. The CDR3 sequence is 17 residues long. CDR3 DNA sequence: TGTGCCAGCTCACCAATATTTTCCCGCGGGAGTAAGGAGACCCAGTACTTC. Translated: CASSPIFSRGSKETQYF.

The gene calls are TRBV18 and TRBJ2-7, with 7 bases lining up with TRBD1. Trimming at V came to 3 bases and at J to 3 bases, leaving 5 bases not matched to a gene. The CDR3 spans 14 residues. From germline, CDR1 is KGHSH and CDR2 LQKENI. In DNA, the CDR3 is TGTGCCAGCTCACCTGACAGGGATGACTACGAGCAGTACTTC. This sequence encodes CASSPDRDDYEQYF.

The V and J genes are TRBV29-1 and TRBJ1-2; 7 bases align to TRBD1. Per the germline V gene, CDR1 is SQVTM and CDR2 is ANQGSEA. The ends lost 0 bases at V and 4 bases at J; junction bases unmatched: 5. The CDR3 spans 14 residues. CDR3 sequence reads: CSVEDKGASYGYTF. The CDR3 coding sequence is TGCAGCGTTGAAGATAAGGGGGCGAGCTATGGCTACACCTTC.